This entry lists 14 T cell receptor beta chains sequenced from one sample in a study of blood T cell repertoires in COVID-19 (dated by TCRdb to 2020 to 2022). The library was produced with the immunoSEQ multiplex PCR assay. TCRdb's version of the immuneACCESS table is confined to in-frame rearrangements and falls short of the full clone set. An unresolved V gene accounts for under half of the shortfall where checked; the remainder is of unknown origin. For this sample there are fewer than 200,000 clones; roughly nine tenths appear just once. The ten largest clones represent roughly 2% of the sample. The sequencing sample was made of peripheral blood. The source is a man between 18 and 29 years old who had recovered from COVID-19.

This chain uses TRBV18 with TRBJ2-3, with D perhaps TRBD1 (6 bases). V was trimmed by 4 bases and J by 5 bases, leaving 10 bases between them. CDR3 length: 13 amino acids. Germline V lookup: CDR1 KGHSH, CDR2 LQKENI. DNA for the CDR3: TGTGCCAGCTCACAACAGGGATTAGATACGCAGTATTTT. Protein sequence: CASSQQGLDTQYF.

The chain carries TRBV6-1 and TRBJ2-1; D is possibly TRBD1 (6 bases). From germline, CDR1 is MNHNS and CDR2 SASEGT. V was pared by 6 bases and J by 7 bases, with 10 bases between. This CDR3 has 12 amino acids. In DNA, the CDR3 is TGTGCCAGCAGGAGGGACATAAATGAGCAGTTCTTC. Its translation: CASRRDINEQFF.

The chain is built from TRBV6-5 and TRBJ2-3, with no clear D. V was trimmed by 6 bases and J by 0 bases, leaving 13 bases between them. Germline V gene lookup returns CDR1 MNHEY and CDR2 SVGAGI. This CDR3 has 15 residues. As DNA, the CDR3 is TGTGCCAGCAGGGAGCTCGGATCAAGCACAGATACGCAGTATTTT. Its translation is CASRELGSSTDTQYF.

This sequence joins TRBV19 and TRBJ1-1, with D possibly being TRBD1 (6 bases). The CDR3 has 18 residues. Trimming took off 5 bases at V and 6 bases at J, with 28 bases between the two ends. CDR1 and CDR2 (germline): LNHDA, SQIVND (reference sequence). DNA for the CDR3: TGTGCCAGTAGTGCTATCCGAGCAGGGGCGACTCTCTTGCCTGAAGCTTTCTTT. Its translation: CASSAIRAGATLLPEAFF.

The rearrangement uses TRBV6-2 or TRBV6-3 and TRBJ2-5, with 8 bases lining up with TRBD1. The junction had 6 bases not matched to a gene; V was cut back by 5 bases and J by 1 base. The germline CDR1 and CDR2 sequences are MNHEY and SVGEGT. The CDR3 extends over 15 amino acids. The CDR3 region has the DNA TGTGCCAGCAGTCAGGGGGCGAGAGTCCAAGAGACCCAGTACTTC. This codes for CASSQGARVQETQYF.

Here the CDR3 DNA reads TGTGCCAGCAGCTTAGTCCCTGCGAACACCGGGGAGCTGTTTTTT. Translation: CASSLVPANTGELFF. The gene calls are TRBV7-2 and TRBJ2-2; D is undetermined. V lost 1 base and J lost 0, with 6 bases in between. CDR3 length: 15 residues. CDR1 and CDR2 (germline): SGHTA, FQGNSA.

This clone was recorded only once. One end of the junction varies from germline; a read error may be responsible. V gene TRBV7-7 combines with J gene TRBJ2-2; TRBD2 aligns across 7 bases. Germline V gene sequence: CDR1 SSHAT, CDR2 FNYEAQ (reference sequence). This CDR3 is 17 amino acids long. This CDR3 reads CASSLERTSFRAGELFF. DNA for the CDR3: TGTGCTAGCAGCTTAGAGAGGACTAGTTTTCGGGCCGGGGAGCTGTTTTTT.

This chain uses TRBV2 with TRBJ2-5, with D perhaps matching TRBD2 (6 bases). V lost 2 bases to trimming and J lost 1 base, with 8 bases between them. Germline V gene lookup returns CDR1 SNHLY and CDR2 FYNNEI. The CDR3 has 14 residues. The CDR3 protein is CASSELGGQETQYF. Here the CDR3 DNA reads TGTGCCAGCAGTGAACTGGGGGGCCAAGAGACCCAGTACTTC.

This sequence joins TRBV11-2 and TRBJ2-1; 7 nucleotides align to TRBD2. J lost 8 bases, V lost 7 bases, and 5 bases had no gene match. The length of the CDR3 is 12 residues. CDR1 is SGHAT, CDR2 FQNNGV, per germline. The CDR3 here is CASTHTSDEQFF. The CDR3 nucleotides read TGTGCCAGCACCCACACTAGCGATGAGCAGTTCTTC.

The chain carries TRBV27 and TRBJ1-6; 10 nucleotides agree with TRBD1. From germline, CDR1 is MNHEY and CDR2 SMNVEV (reference sequence). CDR3 size: 15 residues. Trimming took 6 bases from V and 10 from J; bases not matched to a gene: 9. The CDR3 nucleotides are TGTGCCAGCAGCCTTCTCCGGGACAGGGGCTCACCCCTCCACTTT. Its translation is CASSLLRDRGSPLHF.

This clone was seen a single time. This chain links TRBV5-1 with TRBJ2-2, with D perhaps TRBD2 (7 bases). Trimming shortened V by 4 bases and J by 3 bases, and 19 bases separated the two germline ends. This CDR3 is built from 17 residues. CDR1 SGHRS and CDR2 YFSETQ come from the germline V gene. This chain's CDR3 is CASSPIGGLADTGELFF. The CDR3 DNA is TGCGCCAGCAGCCCCATCGGGGGGCTAGCGGACACCGGGGAGCTGTTTTTT. The complete variable domain, with remaining parts taken from reference TRBV5-1 and TRBJ2-2, reads KAGVTQTPRYLIKTRGQQVTLSCSPISGHRSVSWYQQTPGQGLQFLFEYFSETQRNKGNFPGRFSGRQFSNSRSEMNVSTLELGDSALYLCASSPIGGLADTGELFFGEGSRLTVL.

V and J are TRBV6-6 and TRBJ1-5; TRBD1 might be the D (5 bases). From germline, CDR1 is MNHNY and CDR2 SVGAGI (reference sequence). The V and J ends lost 1 base and 5 bases respectively, with 12 bases between them. This CDR3 region has 15 residues. CDR3 sequence reads: CASSYFEEGDQPQHF. The CDR3 DNA sequence: TGTGCCAGCAGTTACTTCGAAGAAGGGGATCAGCCCCAGCATTTT.

The rearrangement links TRBV5-1 to TRBJ1-2, with 7 positions matching TRBD1. Germline CDR1 and CDR2: SGHRS and YFSETQ. The CDR3 consists of 18 residues. The V segment lost 0 bases and the J segment 0 bases; nucleotides outside the gene matches: 11. CDR3 nucleotides: TGCGCCAGCAGCTTGGTAGGGGGCAGCCCAGGTTCTAACTATGGCTACACCTTC. Its translation: CASSLVGGSPGSNYGYTF.

The chain employs TRBV6-5 and TRBJ1-4; D ambiguous. The germline V gene has CDR1 MNHEY and CDR2 SVGAGI. The CDR3 runs 14 residues. V lost 5 bases to trimming and J lost 2 bases, with 9 bases between them. The CDR3 DNA sequence: TGTGCCAGCAGTCCGTTTTCTACTAATGAAAAACTGTTTTTT. Amino acid sequence: CASSPFSTNEKLFF.